Listed below are T cell receptor beta chains from one sample, sequenced in a study of blood T cell repertoires in COVID-19. The repertoire was sequenced with immunoSEQ multiplex PCR; TCRdb's copy has only in-frame clones and lacks some. The table includes about 190,000 clones, roughly nine tenths detected once. The source material was peripheral blood. The source of these receptors is a man aged 40-49 years with acute or convalescent COVID-19. Both conserved end residues are part of each CDR3. The order of the fields is V gene, J gene, D gene, clone size, CDR3 protein, CDR3 DNA. A D gene is named only where the DNA matches it firmly. Size values are once, few and many counts, or a class for expanded clones, and some rows have none.

>TRBV5-1|TRBJ2-7|TRBD1|.
CASSYVGQGYEQYF
TGCGCCAGCAGCTATGTGGGACAGGGATACGAGCAGTACTTC
>TRBV24-1|TRBJ1-1|TRBD1|.
CATEGTGGTEAFF
TGTGCCACCGAAGGGACAGGGGGCACTGAAGCTTTCTTT
>TRBV5-5|TRBJ2-7|TRBD1|once
CASSHDRGTYEQYF
TGTGCCAGCAGCCATGACAGGGGAACCTACGAGCAGTACTTC
>TRBV10-2|TRBJ1-1|.|.
CASARQGNTEAFF
TGCGCCAGCGCCAGACAAGGGAACACTGAAGCTTTCTTT
>TRBV5-4|TRBJ2-3|TRBD1|.
CASSLRGQGIDTQYF
TGTGCCAGCAGCTTAAGGGGACAGGGAATAGATACGCAGTATTTT
>TRBV3-1/TRBV3-2|TRBJ1-3|TRBD1|.
CASNDRGYGNTIYF
TGTGCCAGCAACGACAGGGGATATGGAAACACCATATATTTT
>TRBV3-1/TRBV3-2|TRBJ1-6|TRBD1|.
CASSERQGTNESPLHF
TGTGCCAGCAGCGAAAGACAGGGAACCAATGAGTCACCCCTCCACTTT
>TRBV24-1|TRBJ2-3|TRBD2|.
CATSRGGGGTDTQYF
TGTGCCACCAGTAGAGGCGGGGGAGGCACAGATACGCAGTATTTT
>TRBV11-2|TRBJ2-3|.|.
CASSLVGTQLTDTQYF
TGTGCCAGCAGCTTAGTGGGGACACAATTAACAGATACGCAGTATTTT
>TRBV18|TRBJ1-2|TRBD1|.
CASSPGQNYGYTF
TGTGCCAGCTCACCGGGACAGAACTATGGCTACACCTTC
>TRBV27|TRBJ2-1|TRBD2|.
CASSTSASSYNEQFF
TGTGCCAGCAGTACTAGCGCTTCCTCCTACAATGAGCAGTTCTTC
>TRBV27|TRBJ2-3|.|.
CASSLWQGGGTDTQYF
TGTGCCAGCAGTTTATGGCAGGGTGGAGGCACAGATACGCAGTATTTT
>TRBV11-2|TRBJ2-5|TRBD2|.
CASSSRSGGVQETQYF
TGTGCCAGCAGCTCCCGAAGCGGGGGGGTCCAAGAGACCCAGTACTTC
>TRBV5-1|TRBJ1-1|TRBD1|.
CASSLGRDRVTEAFF
TGCGCCAGCAGCTTGGGGCGGGACAGGGTCACTGAAGCTTTCTTT
>TRBV6-6|TRBJ1-4|TRBD1|.
CASKGRGRINEKLFF
TGTGCCAGCAAGGGCAGGGGGCGTATTAATGAAAAACTGTTTTTT
>TRBV30|TRBJ2-7|.|.
CAWSSSSYEQYF
TGTGCCTGGAGTTCCTCCTCCTACGAGCAGTACTTC
>TRBV3-1/TRBV3-2|TRBJ2-7|TRBD1|.
CASSQVGTVYEQYF
TGTGCCAGCAGCCAAGTCGGGACAGTGTACGAGCAGTACTTC
>TRBV11-2|TRBJ2-5|.|.
CASSLNRAGETQYF
TGTGCCAGCAGCCTGAACAGGGCGGGTGAGACCCAGTACTTC
>TRBV30|TRBJ1-5|TRBD1|.
CAWSRQGNQPQHF
TGTGCCTGGAGTAGACAGGGGAATCAGCCCCAGCATTTT
>TRBV3-1/TRBV3-2|TRBJ1-2|TRBD1|few
CASSPMMVQQGAGGYTF
TGTGCCAGCAGCCCGATGATGGTTCAGCAGGGGGCGGGGGGCTACACCTTC
>TRBV7-8|TRBJ2-1|.|.
CASSPTRNEQFF
TGTGCCAGCAGCCCCACTAGGAATGAGCAGTTCTTC
>TRBV19|TRBJ1-2|TRBD1|.
CASSPGQTTNGGYTF
TGTGCCAGTAGTCCGGGACAGACAACTAATGGTGGCTACACCTTC
>TRBV4-2|TRBJ1-1|.|once
CASSQGRASWSTEAFF
TGTGCCAGCAGCCAAGGCAGGGCTTCTTGGAGCACTGAAGCTTTCTTT
>TRBV7-3|TRBJ2-7|TRBD1|.
CASSLTTGGYHEQYF
TGTGCCAGCAGCTTAACGACAGGGGGCTACCACGAGCAGTACTTC
>TRBV5-1|TRBJ2-3|.|.
CASSSAGASSTDTQYF
TGCGCCAGCAGCTCCGCGGGGGCGTCTAGCACAGATACGCAGTATTTT
>TRBV5-5|TRBJ2-1|TRBD1|.
CASSNGQGYNEQFF
TGTGCCAGCAGCAACGGACAGGGGTACAATGAGCAGTTCTTC
>TRBV19|TRBJ2-2|TRBD1|.
CASSLRDRWNTGELFF
TGTGCCAGTAGTCTCCGGGACAGGTGGAACACCGGGGAGCTGTTTTTT
>TRBV5-1|TRBJ1-2|TRBD1|.
CASSLNPGQGTNGYTF
TGCGCCAGCAGCTTAAACCCGGGACAGGGAACAAATGGCTACACCTTC
>TRBV10-3|TRBJ1-3|TRBD1|.
CAISEHPGQGSSGNTIYF
TGTGCCATCAGTGAACATCCGGGACAGGGTTCCTCTGGAAACACCATATATTTT
>TRBV4-2|TRBJ2-3|.|.
CASSQDLASSVTQYF
TGTGCCAGCAGCCAAGATCTAGCGTCCAGTGTTACGCAGTATTTT
>TRBV5-1|TRBJ2-6|TRBD1|.
CASSADRGSLNLAGANVLTF
TGCGCCAGCAGCGCAGACAGGGGGTCTCTAAACTTGGCTGGGGCCAACGTCCTGACTTTC
>TRBV4-2|TRBJ2-2|.|.
CASSQDLPRDTGELFF
TGTGCCAGCAGCCAAGATCTTCCCAGGGACACCGGGGAGCTGTTTTTT
>TRBV11-2|TRBJ2-7|TRBD2|.
CASSSSGLDSLEQYF
TGTGCCAGCAGCTCCTCCGGACTAGACTCGTTGGAGCAGTACTTC
>TRBV4-3|TRBJ2-7|.|.
CASSNRVKEDEQYF
TGCGCCAGCAGCAACAGGGTAAAGGAAGACGAGCAGTACTTC
>TRBV14|TRBJ2-3|.|.
CASSQGGDRTQYF
TGTGCCAGCAGCCAAGGCGGGGACAGAACGCAGTATTTT